This T cell receptor (beta chain) came from a study of CD8 T cells in Susac syndrome. Across the study: Within the sequenced group of Susac syndrome patients, 5 or 6 showed active disease and eight were in remission.

Roughly 0.45 to 1 ug RNA was reverse transcribed with random hexamers. The amplification used immunoSEQ multiplex PCR on TCR beta CDR3; it spanned 54 Vbeta and 13 Jbeta. Each CDR3 protein gets one entry after TCRdb re-called the immunoSEQ multiplex PCR reads with MiXCR. The data contain around 200,000 distinct CDR3 sequences, about 93% of them singletons. Only one count was recorded for this clonotype. The V gene's germline CDR1 is GTSNPN and CDR2 SVGIG (reference sequence). Unmatched junction bases numbered 8, after V lost 2 bases and J lost 7 bases. The CDR3 is 13 residues long. This clonotype originated in a human donor with Susac syndrome. The chain links TRBV30 to TRBJ2-7; TRBD2 aligns across 7 bases. The sample was CD4+ T cells from PBMCs. The chain's CDR3 is CAWSRGEGLEQYF. Here the CDR3 DNA reads TGTGCCTGGAGTCGGGGGGAGGGCCTTGAGCAGTACTTC.